This T cell receptor beta chain was profiled in a study of blood T cells in healthy people across ages. Together with a sample-barcoded 5' primer, a J-beta primer mix was included in a second PCR lasting about 7 to 11 cycles. TCRdb re-derived calls from the 5' RACE reads in MiXCR, one entry per CDR3 protein. The sample yields approximately 1.5 million distinct CDR3 sequences, roughly 43% seen once. CDR3 size: 15 residues. Between the trimmed V and J ends, which lost 0 bases and 0 bases, there was a span of 9 bases. Looked up from germline, CDR1 is MNHEY and CDR2 is SVGAGI. The sequence was obtained from a woman younger than 35 in good health. The chain carries TRBV6-5 and TRBJ2-7; D unclear. Sequenced input: blood. CDR3 in DNA: TGTGCCAGCAGTTACTCGAGAGGCTCCTCCTACGAGCAGTACTTC. Translation: CASSYSRGSSYEQYF.